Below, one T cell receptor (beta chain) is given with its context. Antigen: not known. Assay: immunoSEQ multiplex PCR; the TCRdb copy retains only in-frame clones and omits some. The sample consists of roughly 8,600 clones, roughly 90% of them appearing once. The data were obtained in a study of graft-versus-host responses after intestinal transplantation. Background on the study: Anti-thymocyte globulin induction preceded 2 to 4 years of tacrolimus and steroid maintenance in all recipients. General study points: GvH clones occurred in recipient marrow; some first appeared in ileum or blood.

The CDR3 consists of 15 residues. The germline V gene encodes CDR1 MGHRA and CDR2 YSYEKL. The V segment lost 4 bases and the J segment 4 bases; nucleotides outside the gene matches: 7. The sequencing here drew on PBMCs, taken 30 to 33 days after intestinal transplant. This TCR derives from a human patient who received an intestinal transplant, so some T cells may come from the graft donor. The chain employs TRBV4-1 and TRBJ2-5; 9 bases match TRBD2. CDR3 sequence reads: CASSRRGGTSETQYF. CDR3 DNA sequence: TGCGCCAGCAGCCGGCGGGGGGGGACCTCAGAGACCCAGTACTTC.